The 5 T cell receptor beta chains presented below share a single source sample, sequenced in a study of cytomegalovirus exposure and HLA in healthy donors. Amplification used 60 Vbeta primers and 13 Jbeta primers. Libraries were prepared by immunoSEQ multiplex PCR; TCRdb keeps only in-frame clonotypes and omits some of them. In total, the table holds under 90,000 clones. Material: PBMCs. These receptors were collected from a man aged 50-59 years in good health and CMV-seropositive.

The chain has TRBV28 and TRBJ2-5; 7 bases are shared with TRBD2. V shed 4 bases and J 5 bases; nucleotides not matched to a gene: 4. The germline V gene encodes CDR1 MDHEN and CDR2 SYDVKM. This CDR3 has 13 residues. The CDR3 bases are TGTGCCAGCAGTTGGGACGGGAGGGAGACCCAGTACTTC. As protein: CASSWDGRETQYF.

The chain couples TRBV15 to TRBJ1-5; possibly TRBD1 for D (5 bases). V lost 1 base to trimming and J lost 3 bases, with 10 bases between them. This CDR3 comprises 15 residues. Germline values: CDR1 LNHNV, CDR2 YYDKDF (reference sequence). CDR3 bases: TGTGCCACCAGCAGAGCCCAGGGTTCCAATCAGCCCCAGCATTTT. It yields the protein CATSRAQGSNQPQHF.

The gene calls are TRBV28 and TRBJ1-2, with D unclear. The CDR3 is 11 residues long. Germline V lookup: CDR1 MDHEN, CDR2 SYDVKM. Deletions cut 3 bases from V and 6 bases from J, with 5 bases between. Here the CDR3 DNA reads TGTGCCAGCAGTTTCCGGGATGGCTACACCTTC. Its protein product is CASSFRDGYTF.

V and J are TRBV7-9 and TRBJ1-2, with a weak D call TRBD1 (5 bases). The CDR3 has 16 amino acids. V shed 4 bases and J shed 5 bases, with 20 bases lying between them. CDR1 and CDR2 (germline): SEHNR, FQNEAQ (reference sequence). CDR3 DNA: TGTGCCAGCAGCTCTCGCGAAAGGACACCAGCGTATGGCTACACCTTC. Protein product: CASSSRERTPAYGYTF. Based on the CDR3 plus reference TRBV7-9 and TRBJ1-2, the full variable domain is DTGVSQNPRHKITKRGQNVTFRCDPISEHNRLYWYRQTLGQGPEFLTYFQNEAQLEKSRLLSDRFSAERPKGSFSTLEIQRTEQGDSAMYLCASSSRERTPAYGYTFGSGTRLTVV.

The rearrangement uses TRBV10-3 and TRBJ2-3; no firm D call. CDR3 length equals 12 residues. With 0 bases removed from V and 7 bases from J, the gap between germline ends came to 5 bases. Germline CDR1 ENHRY, CDR2 SYGVKD. CDR3 DNA sequence: TGTGCCATCAGTGAGTCAAGCTATACGCAGTATTTT. This encodes CAISESSYTQYF.